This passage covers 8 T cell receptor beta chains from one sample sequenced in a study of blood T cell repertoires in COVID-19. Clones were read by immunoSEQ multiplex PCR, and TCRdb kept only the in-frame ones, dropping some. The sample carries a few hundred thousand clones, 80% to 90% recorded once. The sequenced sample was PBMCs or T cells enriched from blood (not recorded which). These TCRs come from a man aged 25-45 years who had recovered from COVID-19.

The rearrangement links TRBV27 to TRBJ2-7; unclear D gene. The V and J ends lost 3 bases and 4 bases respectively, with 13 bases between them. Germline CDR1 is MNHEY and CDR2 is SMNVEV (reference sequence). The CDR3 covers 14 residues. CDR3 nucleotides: TGTGCCAGCAGTTTCAAGTTTACCGGGTACGAGCAGTACTTC. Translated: CASSFKFTGYEQYF.

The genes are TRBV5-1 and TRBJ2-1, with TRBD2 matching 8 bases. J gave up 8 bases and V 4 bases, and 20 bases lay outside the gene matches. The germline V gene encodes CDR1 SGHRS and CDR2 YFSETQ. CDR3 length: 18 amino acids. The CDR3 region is CASSIAGPTMINGDEQFF. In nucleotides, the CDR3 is TGCGCCAGCAGCATAGCGGGACCTACAATGATAAACGGCGATGAGCAGTTCTTC.

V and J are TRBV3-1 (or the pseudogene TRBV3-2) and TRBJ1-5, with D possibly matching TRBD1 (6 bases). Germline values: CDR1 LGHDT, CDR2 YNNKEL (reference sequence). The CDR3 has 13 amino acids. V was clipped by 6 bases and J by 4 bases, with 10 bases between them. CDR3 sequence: CASSDTGNQPQHF. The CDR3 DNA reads TGTGCCAGCAGTGACACAGGGAATCAGCCCCAGCATTTT.

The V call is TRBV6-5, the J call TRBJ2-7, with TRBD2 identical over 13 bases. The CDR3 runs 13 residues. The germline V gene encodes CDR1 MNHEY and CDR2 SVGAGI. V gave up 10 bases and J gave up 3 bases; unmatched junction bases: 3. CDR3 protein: CATRTSGSYEQYF. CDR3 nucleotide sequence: TGTGCCACTAGGACTAGCGGGAGCTACGAGCAGTACTTC.

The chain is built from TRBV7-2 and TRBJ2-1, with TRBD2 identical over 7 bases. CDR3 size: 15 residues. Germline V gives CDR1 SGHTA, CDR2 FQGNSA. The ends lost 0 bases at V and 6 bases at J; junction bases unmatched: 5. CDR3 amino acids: CASSLAASGGNEQFF. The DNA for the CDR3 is TGTGCCAGCAGCTTAGCGGCTTCGGGGGGCAATGAGCAGTTCTTC.

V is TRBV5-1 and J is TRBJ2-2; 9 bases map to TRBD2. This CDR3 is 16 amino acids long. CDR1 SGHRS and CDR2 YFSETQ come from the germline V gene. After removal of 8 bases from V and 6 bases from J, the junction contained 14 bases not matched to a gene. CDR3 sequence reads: CASSRLAGFSAGELFF. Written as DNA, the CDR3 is TGCGCCAGTTCGAGGCTAGCGGGATTTTCAGCCGGGGAGCTGTTTTTT.

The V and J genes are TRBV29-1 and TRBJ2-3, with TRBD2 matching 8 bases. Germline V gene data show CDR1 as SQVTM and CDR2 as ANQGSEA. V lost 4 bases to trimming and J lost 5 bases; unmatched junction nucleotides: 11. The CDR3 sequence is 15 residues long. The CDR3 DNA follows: TGCAGCGTTGGACTAGCGTACACCCTGCGAGATACGCAGTATTTT. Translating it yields CSVGLAYTLRDTQYF.

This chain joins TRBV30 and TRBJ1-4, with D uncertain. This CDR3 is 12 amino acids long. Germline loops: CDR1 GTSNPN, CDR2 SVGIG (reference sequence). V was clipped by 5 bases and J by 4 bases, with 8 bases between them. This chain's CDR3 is CAWGDINEKLFF. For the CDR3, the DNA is TGTGCCTGGGGAGACATTAATGAAAAACTGTTTTTT. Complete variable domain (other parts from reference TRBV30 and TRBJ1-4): SQTIHQWPATLVQPVGSPLSLECTVEGTSNPNLYWYRQAAGRGLQLLFYSVGIGQISSEVPQNLSASRPQDRQFILSSKKLLLSDSGFYLCAWGDINEKLFFGSGTQLSVL.